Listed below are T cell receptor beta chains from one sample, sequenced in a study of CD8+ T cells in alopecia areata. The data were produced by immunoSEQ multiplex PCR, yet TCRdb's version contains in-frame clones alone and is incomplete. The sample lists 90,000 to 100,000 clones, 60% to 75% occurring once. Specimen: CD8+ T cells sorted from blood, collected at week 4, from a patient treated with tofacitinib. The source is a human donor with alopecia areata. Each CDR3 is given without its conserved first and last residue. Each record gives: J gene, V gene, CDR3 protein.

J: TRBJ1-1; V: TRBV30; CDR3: AWSPPHQEMNTEAF
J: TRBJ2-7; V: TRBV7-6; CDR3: ASSSSGGASYEQY
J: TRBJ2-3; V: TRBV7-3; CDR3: ASSLQAPPTDTQY
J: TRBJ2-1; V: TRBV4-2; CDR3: ASSQDPLDVAGGPNEQF
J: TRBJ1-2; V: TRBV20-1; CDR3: SAPHGYT
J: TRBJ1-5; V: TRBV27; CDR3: ASSLAGEQPQH
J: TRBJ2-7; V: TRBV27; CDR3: ASSPGTAPTYEQY
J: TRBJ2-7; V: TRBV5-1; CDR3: ASSVTSGGLEQY
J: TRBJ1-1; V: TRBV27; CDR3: ASSLTSMGTEAF
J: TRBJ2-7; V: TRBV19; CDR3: ASSRGAQPLY
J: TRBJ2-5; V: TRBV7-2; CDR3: ASSLALGLAGEETQY
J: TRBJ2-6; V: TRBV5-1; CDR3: ASYGLSGANVLT
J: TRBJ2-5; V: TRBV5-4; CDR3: ASSSSETQY
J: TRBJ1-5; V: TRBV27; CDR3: ASGSTGGQPQH
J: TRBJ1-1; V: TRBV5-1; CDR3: ASSLTAAFTEAF
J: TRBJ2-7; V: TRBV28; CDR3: ASSLSSSSEYEQY
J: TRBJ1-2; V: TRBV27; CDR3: ASSFPGGHGYT
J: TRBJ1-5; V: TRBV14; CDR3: ASSRENQPQH
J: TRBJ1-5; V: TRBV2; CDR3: ASSGVGARYVNQPQH
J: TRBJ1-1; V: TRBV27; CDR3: ASRVTSRGEAF
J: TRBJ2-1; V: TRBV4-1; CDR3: ASSQDGGGPYNEQF
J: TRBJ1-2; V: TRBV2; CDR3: ASSERGQGATYGYT
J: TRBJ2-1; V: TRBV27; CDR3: ASRELPHNEQF
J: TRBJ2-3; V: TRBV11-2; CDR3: ASSLRGRSSTDTQY
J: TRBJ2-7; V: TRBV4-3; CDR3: ASSQELRTEAYEQY
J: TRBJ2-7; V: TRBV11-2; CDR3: ASSTQGTYEQY
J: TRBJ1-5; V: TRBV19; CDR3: ASCANSNQPQH
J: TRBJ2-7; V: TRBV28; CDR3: ASRGDRVFIEQY
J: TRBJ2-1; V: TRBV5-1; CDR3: ASRFGTGTGGSNEQF
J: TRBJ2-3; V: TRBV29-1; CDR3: SVEWGGTDTQY
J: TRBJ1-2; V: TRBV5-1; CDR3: ASSSDRLYGYT
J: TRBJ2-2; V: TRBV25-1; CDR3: ASSEYRTANTGELF
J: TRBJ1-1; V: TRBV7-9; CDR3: ASKHQENTEAF
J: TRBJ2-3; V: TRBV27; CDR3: ASSLGARPSTDTQY
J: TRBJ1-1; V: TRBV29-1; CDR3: SVGQGDTEAF
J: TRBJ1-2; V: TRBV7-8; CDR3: ASSLVGGSGEGYT
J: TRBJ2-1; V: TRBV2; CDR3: ASSGVYGNEQF
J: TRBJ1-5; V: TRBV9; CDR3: ASSPYGGEPQH
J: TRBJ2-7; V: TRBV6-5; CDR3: ASSYSASYTYEQY
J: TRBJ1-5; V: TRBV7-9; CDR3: ASSPGTVNQPQH
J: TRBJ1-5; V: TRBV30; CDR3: AWSVWKGQPQH
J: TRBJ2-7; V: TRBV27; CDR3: ASSLEGSGFYEQY
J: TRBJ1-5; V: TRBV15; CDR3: ATSREGWWPQH
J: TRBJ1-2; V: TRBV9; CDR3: ASSEYNVQGYT
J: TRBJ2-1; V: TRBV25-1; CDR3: ASSETTGETYNEQF
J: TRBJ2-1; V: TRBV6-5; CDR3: ASSYSISGGNEQF
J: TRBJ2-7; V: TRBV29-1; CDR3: SVLSPGMGEQY
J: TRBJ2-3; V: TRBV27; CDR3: ASSSLINVGEEDTQY
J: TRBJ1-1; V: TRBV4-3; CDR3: ASSQVSARTEAF
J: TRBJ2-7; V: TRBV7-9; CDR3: ASSLVSRAYEQY
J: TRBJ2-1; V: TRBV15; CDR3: ATSTQGGAGMLF
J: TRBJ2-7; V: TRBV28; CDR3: ASSLGPGLNYEQY
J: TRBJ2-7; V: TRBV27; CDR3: ASSSSSYEQY
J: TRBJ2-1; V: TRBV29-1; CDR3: SVWGTDLISYNEQF
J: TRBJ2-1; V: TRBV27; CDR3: ASSSDVLGERGSNEQF
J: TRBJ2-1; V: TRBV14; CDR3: ASSPPPGNFAYNEQF
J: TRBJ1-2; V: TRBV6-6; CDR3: ASSYSTGLGGYT
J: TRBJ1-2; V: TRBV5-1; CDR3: ASSLEVWVSTNYGYT
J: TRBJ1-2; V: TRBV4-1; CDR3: ASSPDVVRADHGYT